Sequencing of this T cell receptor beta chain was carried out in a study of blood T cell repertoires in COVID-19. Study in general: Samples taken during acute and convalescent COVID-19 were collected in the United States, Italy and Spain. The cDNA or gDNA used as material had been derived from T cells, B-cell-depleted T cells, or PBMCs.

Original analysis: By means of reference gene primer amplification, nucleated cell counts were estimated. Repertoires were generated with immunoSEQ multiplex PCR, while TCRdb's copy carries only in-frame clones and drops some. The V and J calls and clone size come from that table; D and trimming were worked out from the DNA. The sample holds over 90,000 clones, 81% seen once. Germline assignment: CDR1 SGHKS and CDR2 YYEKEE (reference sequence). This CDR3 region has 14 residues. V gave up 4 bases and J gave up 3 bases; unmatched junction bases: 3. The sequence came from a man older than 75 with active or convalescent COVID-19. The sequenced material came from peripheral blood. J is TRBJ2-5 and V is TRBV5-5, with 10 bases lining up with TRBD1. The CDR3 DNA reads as TGTGCCAGCAGCACCGGGACAGGGGAAGAGACCCAGTACTTC. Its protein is CASSTGTGEETQYF.